The clone carrying this T cell receptor (beta chain) appeared many times. The V end was cut by 8 bases, the J end by 6 bases, with 17 bases between. This CDR3 has 14 residues. Germline assignment: CDR1 SEHNR and CDR2 FQNEAQ (reference sequence). This sample is drawn from a study of molecular identifiers for immune sequencing clone quantification. Methods described previously, with TCR primers listed, were used for bulk TCR libraries. TCRdb processed the PCR reads anew with MiXCR; each CDR3 protein has one entry. The table has 300,000 to 400,000 distinct CDR3 sequences, about a fifth seen once. This TCR derives from a human donor in good health. Some libraries in this study had Jurkat cell RNA spiked in. The chain uses TRBV7-9 and TRBJ2-1, with D perhaps matching TRBD1 (6 bases). The specimen was naive CD8+ T cells from blood, with Jurkat cell RNA spiked in. Specified subset: FACS-sorted CD8+CD4-CCR7+CD45RA+ naive T cells. The CDR3 DNA reads TGTGCCAGCGGCAGGACAGTCGGAATCAATGAGCAGTTCTTC. Translation gives CASGRTVGINEQFF. The full variable domain, completed using reference TRBV7-9 and TRBJ2-1, is DTGVSQNPRHKITKRGQNVTFRCDPISEHNRLYWYRQTLGQGPEFLTYFQNEAQLEKSRLLSDRFSAERPKGSFSTLEIQRTEQGDSAMYLCASGRTVGINEQFFGPGTRLTVL.